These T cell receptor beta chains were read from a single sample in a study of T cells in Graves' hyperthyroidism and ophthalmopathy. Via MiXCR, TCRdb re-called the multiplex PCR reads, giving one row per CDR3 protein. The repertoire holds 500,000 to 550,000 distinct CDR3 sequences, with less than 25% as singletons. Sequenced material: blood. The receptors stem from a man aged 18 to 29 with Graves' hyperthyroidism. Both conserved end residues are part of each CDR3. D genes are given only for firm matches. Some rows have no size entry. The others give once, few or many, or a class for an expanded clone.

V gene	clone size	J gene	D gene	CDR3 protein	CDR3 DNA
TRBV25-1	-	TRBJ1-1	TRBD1	CASSRAGTGPTEAFF	TGTGCCAGCAGTAGAGCCGGGACAGGGCCCACTGAAGCTTTCTTT
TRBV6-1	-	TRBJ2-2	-	CASSEWWGTGELFF	TGTGCCAGCAGTGAATGGTGGGGCACCGGGGAGCTGTTTTTT
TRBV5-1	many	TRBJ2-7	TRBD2	CASSWGRGYEQYF	TGCGCCAGCAGCTGGGGGAGGGGATACGAGCAGTACTTC
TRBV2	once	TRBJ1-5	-	CASSDEADQPQDF	TGTGCCAGCAGTGACGAGGCGGATCAGCCCCAGGATTTT
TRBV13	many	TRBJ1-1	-	CASKRSNTEAFF	TGTGCCAGCAAACGGTCGAACACTGAAGCTTTCTTT
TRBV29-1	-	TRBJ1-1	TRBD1	CSVVDRMNTEAFF	TGCAGCGTTGTGGACAGGATGAACACTGAAGCTTTCTTT
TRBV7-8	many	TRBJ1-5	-	CASSINRVSNQPQHF	TGTGCCAGCAGCATAAACAGGGTTAGCAATCAGCCCCAGCATTTT
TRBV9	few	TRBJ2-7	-	CASSFRPDPSYEQYF	TGTGCCAGCAGCTTCCGTCCTGACCCCTCCTACGAGCAGTACTTC
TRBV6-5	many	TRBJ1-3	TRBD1	CASSYSGRGQNTIYF	TGTGCCAGCAGTTACTCGGGAAGGGGGCAAAACACCATATATTTT
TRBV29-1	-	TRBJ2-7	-	CSVALGSYEQYF	TGCAGCGTTGCTTTGGGTAGTTACGAGCAGTACTTC
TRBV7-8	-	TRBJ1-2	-	CASSPEPDRGYTF	TGTGCCAGCAGCCCAGAGCCGGACCGGGGCTACACCTTC
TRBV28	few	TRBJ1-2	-	CASENRANYGYTF	TGTGCCAGCGAAAACAGGGCTAACTATGGCTACACCTTC
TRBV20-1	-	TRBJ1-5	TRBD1	CSARETGNQPQHF	TGCAGTGCTAGAGAGACAGGGAATCAGCCCCAGCATTTT
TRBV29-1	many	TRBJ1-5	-	CSASDGNQPQHF	TGCAGCGCTTCCGACGGCAATCAGCCCCAGCATTTT
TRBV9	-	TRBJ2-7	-	CASSVVGGGDKQYF	TGTGCCAGCAGCGTAGTAGGGGGAGGCGACAAGCAGTACTTC
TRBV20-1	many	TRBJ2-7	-	CSARPGITYEQYF	TGCAGTGCTAGACCAGGGATAACCTACGAGCAGTACTTC
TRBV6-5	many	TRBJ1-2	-	CASSSARDYGYTF	TGTGCCAGCAGTTCCGCCAGGGATTATGGCTACACCTTC
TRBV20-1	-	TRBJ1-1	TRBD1	CSAGLRGVSEAFF	TGCAGTGCAGGACTCAGGGGGGTGTCTGAAGCTTTCTTT
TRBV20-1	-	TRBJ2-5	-	CSARDLGGAETQYF	TGCAGTGCTAGAGATCTTGGAGGTGCGGAGACCCAGTACTTC
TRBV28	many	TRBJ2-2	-	CASRILGTVHGELFF	TGTGCCAGCAGAATCCTAGGGACTGTGCACGGGGAGCTGTTTTTT
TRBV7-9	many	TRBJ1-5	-	CASSIPTGRGNQPQHF	TGTGCCAGCAGCATACCGACGGGCCGTGGCAATCAGCCCCAGCATTTT
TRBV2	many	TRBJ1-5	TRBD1	CASSADRGLQPQHF	TGTGCCAGCAGCGCCGACAGGGGGCTTCAGCCCCAGCATTTT
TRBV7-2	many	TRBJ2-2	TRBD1	CASSPNRGTNTGELFF	TGTGCCAGCAGCCCGAACAGGGGGACAAACACCGGGGAGCTGTTTTTT
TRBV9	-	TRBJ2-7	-	CASGGTNYEQYF	TGTGCCAGCGGGGGGACCAACTACGAGCAGTACTTC
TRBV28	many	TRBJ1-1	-	CASSLPRPIAEAFF	TGTGCCAGCAGTTTACCCCGGCCGATAGCTGAAGCTTTCTTT
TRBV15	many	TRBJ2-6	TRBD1	CATSRRTGSGANVLTF	TGTGCCACCAGCAGGAGGACAGGGTCAGGGGCCAACGTCCTGACTTTC
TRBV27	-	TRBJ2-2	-	CASSFSGLTGELFF	TGTGCCAGCAGTTTTAGCGGCCTGACCGGGGAGCTGTTTTTT
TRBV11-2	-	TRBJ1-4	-	CASSLHSVGEKLFF	TGTGCCAGCAGCCTCCACTCAGTGGGTGAAAAACTGTTTTTT
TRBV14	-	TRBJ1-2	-	CASSPWEGADGYGYTF	TGTGCCAGCAGCCCGTGGGAAGGGGCGGACGGCTATGGCTACACCTTC
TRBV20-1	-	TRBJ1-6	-	CSADRTAYNSPLHF	TGCAGTGCTGACCGGACAGCCTATAATTCACCCCTCCACTTT
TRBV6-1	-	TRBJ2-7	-	CASRGGVGIGPYEQYF	TGTGCCAGCAGAGGAGGGGTTGGTATTGGCCCATACGAGCAGTACTTC
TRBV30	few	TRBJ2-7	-	CAWARSFYEQYF	TGTGCCTGGGCTAGATCGTTTTACGAGCAGTACTTC
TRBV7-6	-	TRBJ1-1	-	CASSLAGHNTEAFF	TGTGCCAGCAGCCTGGCGGGACACAACACTGAAGCTTTCTTT
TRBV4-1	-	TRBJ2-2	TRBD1	CASSQSPRGQTGELFF	TGCGCCAGCAGCCAGTCTCCACGGGGACAGACCGGGGAGCTGTTTTTT
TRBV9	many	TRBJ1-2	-	CASSVADSYNYGYTF	TGTGCCAGCAGCGTAGCTGACAGTTATAACTATGGCTACACCTTC
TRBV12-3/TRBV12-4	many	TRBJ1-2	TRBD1	CASSFGRGGFDGYTF	TGTGCCAGCAGCTTCGGGAGAGGGGGCTTTGATGGCTACACCTTC
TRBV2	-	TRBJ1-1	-	CASSVRQEYTEAFF	TGTGCCAGCAGTGTGCGACAGGAGTACACTGAAGCTTTCTTT
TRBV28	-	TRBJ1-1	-	CASSRVLGNTEAFF	TGTGCCAGCAGCCGGGTCCTAGGGAACACTGAAGCTTTCTTT
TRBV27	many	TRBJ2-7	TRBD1	CASSPTGGRDEQYF	TGTGCCAGCAGTCCGACAGGGGGAAGAGACGAGCAGTACTTC
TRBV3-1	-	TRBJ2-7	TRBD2	CASSQGWGLKKNEQYF	TGTGCCAGCAGCCAAGGATGGGGACTAAAAAAAAACGAGCAGTACTTC
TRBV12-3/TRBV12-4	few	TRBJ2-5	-	CASSQSKTQYF	TGTGCCAGCAGTCAGAGCAAGACCCAGTACTTC
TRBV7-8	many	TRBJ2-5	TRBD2	CASSLRLAGAGETQYF	TGTGCCAGCAGCTTACGGCTAGCGGGGGCGGGGGAGACCCAGTACTTC
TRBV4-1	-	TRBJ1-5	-	CASSQAFEEGSQPQHF	TGCGCCAGCAGCCAAGCATTCGAGGAGGGAAGTCAGCCCCAGCATTTT
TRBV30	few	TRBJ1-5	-	CAWSFNGGAGQPQHF	TGTGCCTGGAGCTTCAACGGGGGCGCCGGTCAGCCCCAGCATTTT
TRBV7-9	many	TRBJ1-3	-	CASSDTGFSGNTIYF	TGTGCCAGCAGCGATACGGGGTTCTCTGGAAACACCATATATTTT
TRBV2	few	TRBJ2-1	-	CASALDPSPYNEQFF	TGTGCCAGCGCGCTGGACCCCAGCCCCTACAATGAGCAGTTCTTC
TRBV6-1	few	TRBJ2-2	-	CASRPGPTFLTGELFF	TGTGCCAGCAGACCGGGACCAACCTTCCTCACCGGGGAGCTGTTTTTT
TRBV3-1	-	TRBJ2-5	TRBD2	CASSPSLGGGEETQYF	TGTGCCAGCAGCCCCTCCTTGGGGGGGGGAGAAGAGACCCAGTACTTC